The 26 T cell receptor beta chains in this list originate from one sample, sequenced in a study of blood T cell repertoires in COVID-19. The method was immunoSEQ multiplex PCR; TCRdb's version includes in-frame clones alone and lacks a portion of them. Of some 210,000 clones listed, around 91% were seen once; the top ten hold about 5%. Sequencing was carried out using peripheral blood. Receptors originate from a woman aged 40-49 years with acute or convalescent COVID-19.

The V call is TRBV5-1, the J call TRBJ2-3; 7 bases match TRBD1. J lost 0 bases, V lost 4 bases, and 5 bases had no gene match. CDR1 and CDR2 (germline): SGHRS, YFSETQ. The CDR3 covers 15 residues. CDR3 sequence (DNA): TGCGCCAGCAGCCCCGGGACAGAGAGCACAGATACGCAGTATTTT. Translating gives CASSPGTESTDTQYF.

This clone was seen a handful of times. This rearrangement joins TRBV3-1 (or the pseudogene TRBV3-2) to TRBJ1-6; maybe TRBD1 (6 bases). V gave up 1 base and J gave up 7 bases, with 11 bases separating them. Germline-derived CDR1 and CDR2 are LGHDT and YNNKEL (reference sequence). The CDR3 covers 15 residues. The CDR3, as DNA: TGTGCCAGCAGCCAAGGAGGGACACCAAATTCACCCCTCCACTTT. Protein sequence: CASSQGGTPNSPLHF.

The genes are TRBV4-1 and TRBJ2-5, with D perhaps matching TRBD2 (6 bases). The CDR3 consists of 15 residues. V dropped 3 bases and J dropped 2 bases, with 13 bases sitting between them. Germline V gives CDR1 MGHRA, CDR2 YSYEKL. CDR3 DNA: TGCGCCAGCAGCCACGTCATCGGGGGACAAGAGACCCAGTACTTC. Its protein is CASSHVIGGQETQYF.

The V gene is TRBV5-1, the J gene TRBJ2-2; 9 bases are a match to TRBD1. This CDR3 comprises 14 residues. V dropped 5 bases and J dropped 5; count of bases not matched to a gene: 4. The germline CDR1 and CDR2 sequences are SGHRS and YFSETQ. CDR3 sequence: CASRQGAETGELFF. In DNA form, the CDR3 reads TGCGCCAGCAGACAGGGGGCAGAAACCGGGGAGCTGTTTTTT.

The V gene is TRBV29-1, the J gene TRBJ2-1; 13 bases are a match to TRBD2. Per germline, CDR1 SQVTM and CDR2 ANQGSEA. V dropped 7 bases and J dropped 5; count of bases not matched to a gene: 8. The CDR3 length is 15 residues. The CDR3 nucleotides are TGCAGCGCCGAAGCCGGGACTAGCGGGGACAATGAGCAGTTCTTC. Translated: CSAEAGTSGDNEQFF.

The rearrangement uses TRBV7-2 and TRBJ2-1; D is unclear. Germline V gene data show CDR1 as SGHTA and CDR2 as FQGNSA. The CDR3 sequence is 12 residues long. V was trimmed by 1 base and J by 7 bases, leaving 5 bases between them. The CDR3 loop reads CASSLVRNEQFF. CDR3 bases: TGTGCCAGCAGCTTAGTCCGGAATGAGCAGTTCTTC.

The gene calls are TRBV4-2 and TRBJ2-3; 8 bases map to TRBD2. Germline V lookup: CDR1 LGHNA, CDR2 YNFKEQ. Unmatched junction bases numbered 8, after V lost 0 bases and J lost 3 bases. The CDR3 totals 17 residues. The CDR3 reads CASSQEMAGGGTDTQYF. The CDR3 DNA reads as TGTGCCAGCAGCCAAGAAATGGCGGGGGGAGGGACAGATACGCAGTATTTT.

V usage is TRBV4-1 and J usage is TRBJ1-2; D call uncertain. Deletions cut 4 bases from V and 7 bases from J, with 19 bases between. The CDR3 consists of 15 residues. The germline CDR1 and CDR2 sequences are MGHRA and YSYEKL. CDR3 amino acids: CASSPRGSPTGGYTF. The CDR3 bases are TGCGCCAGCAGCCCCCGCGGCAGCCCAACGGGTGGCTACACCTTC.

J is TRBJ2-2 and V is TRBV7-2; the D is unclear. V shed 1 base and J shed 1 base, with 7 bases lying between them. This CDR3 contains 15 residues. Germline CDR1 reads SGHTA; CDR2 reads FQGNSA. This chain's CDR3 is CASSLGLGNTGELFF. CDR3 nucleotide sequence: TGTGCCAGCAGCTTAGGGCTAGGGAACACCGGGGAGCTGTTTTTT.

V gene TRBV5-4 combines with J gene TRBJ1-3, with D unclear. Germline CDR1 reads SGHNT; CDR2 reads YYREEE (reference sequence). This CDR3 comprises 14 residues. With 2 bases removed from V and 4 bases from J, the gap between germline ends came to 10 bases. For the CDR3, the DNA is TGTGCCAGCAGCTTCTCGGGTATCGGAAACACCATATATTTT. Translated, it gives CASSFSGIGNTIYF.

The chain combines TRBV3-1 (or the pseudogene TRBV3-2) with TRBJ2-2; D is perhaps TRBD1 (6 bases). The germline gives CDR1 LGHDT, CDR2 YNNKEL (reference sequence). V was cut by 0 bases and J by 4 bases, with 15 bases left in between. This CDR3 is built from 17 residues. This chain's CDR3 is CASSQELVGAGTGELFF. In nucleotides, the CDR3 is TGTGCCAGCAGCCAAGAATTGGTGGGGGCCGGCACCGGGGAGCTGTTTTTT.

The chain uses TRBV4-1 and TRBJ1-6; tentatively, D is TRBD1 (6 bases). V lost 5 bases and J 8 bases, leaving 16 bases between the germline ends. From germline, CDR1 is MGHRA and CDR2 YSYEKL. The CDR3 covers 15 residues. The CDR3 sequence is CASSYGQFTDSPLHF. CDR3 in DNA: TGCGCCAGCAGCTACGGACAGTTCACCGATTCACCCCTCCACTTT.

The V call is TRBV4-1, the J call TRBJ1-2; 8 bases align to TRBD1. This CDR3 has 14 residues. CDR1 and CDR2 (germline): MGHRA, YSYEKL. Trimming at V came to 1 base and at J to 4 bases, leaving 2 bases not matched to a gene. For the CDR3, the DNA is TGCGCCAGCAGCCAAGCGGGACAGGTCTATGGCTACACCTTC. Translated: CASSQAGQVYGYTF.

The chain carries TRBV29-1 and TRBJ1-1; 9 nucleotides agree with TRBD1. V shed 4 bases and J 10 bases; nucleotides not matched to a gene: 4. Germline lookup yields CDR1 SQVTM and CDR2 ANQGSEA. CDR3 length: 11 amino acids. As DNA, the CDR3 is TGCAGCGTTGCCGAGGGACAGGGAGCTTTCTTT. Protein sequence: CSVAEGQGAFF.

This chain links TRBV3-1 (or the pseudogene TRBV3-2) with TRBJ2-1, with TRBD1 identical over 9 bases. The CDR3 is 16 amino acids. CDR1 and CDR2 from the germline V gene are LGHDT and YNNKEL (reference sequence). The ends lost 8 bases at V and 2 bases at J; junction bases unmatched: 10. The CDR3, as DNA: TGTGCCAGCTCATTAGTCCGGGACAGGGCCTACAATGAGCAGTTCTTC. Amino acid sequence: CASSLVRDRAYNEQFF.

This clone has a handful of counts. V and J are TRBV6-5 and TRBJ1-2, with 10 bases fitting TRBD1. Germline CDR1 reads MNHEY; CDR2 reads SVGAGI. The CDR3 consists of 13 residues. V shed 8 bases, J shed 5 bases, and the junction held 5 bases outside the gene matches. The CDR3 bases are TGTGCCAGCGGGGGGACAGGGGAATATGGCTACACCTTC. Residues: CASGGTGEYGYTF.

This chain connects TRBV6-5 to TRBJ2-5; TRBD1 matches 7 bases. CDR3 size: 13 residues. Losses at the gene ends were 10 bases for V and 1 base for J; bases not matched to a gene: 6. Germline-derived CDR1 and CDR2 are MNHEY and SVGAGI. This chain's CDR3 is CATLGQTQETQYF. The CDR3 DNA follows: TGTGCCACTTTGGGACAGACCCAAGAGACCCAGTACTTC.

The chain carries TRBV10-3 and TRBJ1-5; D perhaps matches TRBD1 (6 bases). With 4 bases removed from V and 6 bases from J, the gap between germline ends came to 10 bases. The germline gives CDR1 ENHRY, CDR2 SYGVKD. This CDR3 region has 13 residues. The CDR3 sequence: CAISGGQSQPQHF. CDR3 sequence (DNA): TGTGCCATCAGTGGGGGACAATCTCAGCCCCAGCATTTT.

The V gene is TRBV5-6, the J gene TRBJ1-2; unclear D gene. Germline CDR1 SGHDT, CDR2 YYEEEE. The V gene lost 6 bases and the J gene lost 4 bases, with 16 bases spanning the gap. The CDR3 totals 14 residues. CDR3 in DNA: TGTGCCAGCAAAGGAATGGAGAGACTCTATGGCTACACCTTC. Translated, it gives CASKGMERLYGYTF.

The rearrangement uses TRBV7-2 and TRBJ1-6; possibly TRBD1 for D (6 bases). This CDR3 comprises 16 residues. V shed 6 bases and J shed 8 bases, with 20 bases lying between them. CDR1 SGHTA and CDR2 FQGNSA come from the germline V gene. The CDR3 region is CASSLFPLRGYSPLHF. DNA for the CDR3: TGTGCCAGCAGTTTATTTCCTCTCAGGGGATATTCACCCCTCCACTTT.

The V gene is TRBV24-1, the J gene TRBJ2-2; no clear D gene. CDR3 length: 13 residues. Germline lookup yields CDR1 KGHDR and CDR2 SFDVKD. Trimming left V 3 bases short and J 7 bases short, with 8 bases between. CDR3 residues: CATSDGSGGELFF. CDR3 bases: TGTGCCACCAGTGATGGTTCAGGCGGGGAGCTGTTTTTT.

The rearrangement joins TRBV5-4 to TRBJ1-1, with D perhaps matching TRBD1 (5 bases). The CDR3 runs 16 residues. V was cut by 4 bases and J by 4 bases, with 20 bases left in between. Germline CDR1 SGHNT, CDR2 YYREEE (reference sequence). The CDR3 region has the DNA TGTGCCAGCAGCCAACACTCTTCGCGGGGACCCACTGAAGCTTTCTTT. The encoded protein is CASSQHSSRGPTEAFF. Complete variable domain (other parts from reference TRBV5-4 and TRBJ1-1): ETGVTQSPTHLIKTRGQQVTLRCSSQSGHNTVSWYQQALGQGPQFIFQYYREEENGRGNFPPRFSGLQFPNYSSELNVNALELDDSALYLCASSQHSSRGPTEAFFGQGTRLTVV.

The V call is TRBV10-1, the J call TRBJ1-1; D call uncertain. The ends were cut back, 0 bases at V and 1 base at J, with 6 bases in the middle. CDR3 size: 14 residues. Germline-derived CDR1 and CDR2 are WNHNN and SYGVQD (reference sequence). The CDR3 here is CASSESAANTEAFF. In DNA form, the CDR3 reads TGCGCCAGCAGTGAGTCGGCCGCGAACACTGAAGCTTTCTTT.

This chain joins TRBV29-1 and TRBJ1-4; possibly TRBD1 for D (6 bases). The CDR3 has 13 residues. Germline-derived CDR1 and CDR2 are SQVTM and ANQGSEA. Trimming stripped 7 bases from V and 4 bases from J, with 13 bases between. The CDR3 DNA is TGCAGCGGCCGGACAGCCATTAATGAAAAACTGTTTTTT. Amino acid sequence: CSGRTAINEKLFF.

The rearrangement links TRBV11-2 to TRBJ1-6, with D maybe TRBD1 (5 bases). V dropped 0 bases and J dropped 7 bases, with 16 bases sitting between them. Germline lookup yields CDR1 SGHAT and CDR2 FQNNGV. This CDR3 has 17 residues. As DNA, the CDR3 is TGTGCCAGCAGCTTAGATAGTTTTGGGGCAAAGAATTCACCCCTCCACTTT. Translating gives CASSLDSFGAKNSPLHF.

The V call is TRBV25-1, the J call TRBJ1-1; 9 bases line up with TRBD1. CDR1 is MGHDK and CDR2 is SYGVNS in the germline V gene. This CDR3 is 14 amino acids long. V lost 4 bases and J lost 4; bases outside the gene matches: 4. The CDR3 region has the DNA TGTGCCAGCAGTGCAATGACAGGGGGCACTGAAGCTTTCTTT. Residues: CASSAMTGGTEAFF. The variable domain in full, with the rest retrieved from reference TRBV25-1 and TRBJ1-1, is EADIYQTPRYLVIGTGKKITLECSQTMGHDKMYWYQQDPGMELHLIHYSYGVNSTEKGDLSSESTVSRIRTEHFPLTLESARPSHTSQYLCASSAMTGGTEAFFGQGTRLTVV.